The TCR beta chain described here comes from a study of blood T cell repertoires in COVID-19. Study-wide background: Acute-phase and convalescent COVID-19 samples originated in the United States, Italy and Spain. Nucleic acid was either cDNA or gDNA, and it came from T cells, B-cell-depleted T cells, or PBMCs.

Per the original methods: Counts of nucleated cells, estimated from reference gene primer amplification, were obtained. Data came from immunoSEQ multiplex PCR; TCRdb stores just in-frame clones and leaves some out. That table furnishes V, J and clone size, whereas the DNA furnished D and trimming. The top ten hold about 8% of the sample, which has fewer than 200,000 clones, almost 85% seen once. Germline CDR1 is SQVTM and CDR2 is ANQGSEA. This CDR3 comprises 12 residues. V was pared by 6 bases and J by 6 bases, with 14 bases between. The sequencing sample was made of peripheral blood. The rearrangement joins TRBV29-1 to TRBJ1-2, with a weak D call TRBD1 (5 bases). This sequence was found in a man aged 40-49 years who had recovered from COVID-19. CDR3 DNA sequence: TGCAGCGTGGGGAGGGAGGGGCATGGCTACACCTTC. It translates to CSVGREGHGYTF.